Listed below are T cell receptor beta chains from one sample, sequenced in a study of blood T cell repertoires in COVID-19. Libraries were prepared by immunoSEQ multiplex PCR; TCRdb keeps only in-frame clonotypes and omits some of them. The sample shows under 450,000 clones, roughly 90% of them seen only once. Sequencing was done on a sample of peripheral blood. Source of these receptors: a woman in her sixties with COVID-19, enrolled during active disease. Each CDR3 is given with its conserved first and last residue. The order of the fields is V gene, clone size, J gene, D gene, CDR3 protein, CDR3 DNA. The D gene is left open where the match is weak. Part of the rows lack a size; the others show once, few, many or a class for expanded clones.

v_call: TRBV2
clone_size: .
j_call: TRBJ2-3
d_call: TRBD2
cdr3_aa: CASFRGLAGGGDTQYF
cdr3_nt: TGTGCCAGCTTCAGGGGGCTAGCGGGGGGCGGAGATACGCAGTATTTT

v_call: TRBV4-1
clone_size: .
j_call: TRBJ2-7
d_call: .
cdr3_aa: CASSQNGGSEQYF
cdr3_nt: TGCGCCAGCAGCCAAAACGGGGGTTCCGAGCAGTACTTC

v_call: TRBV13
clone_size: .
j_call: TRBJ2-7
d_call: .
cdr3_aa: CASSSRAQSYEQYF
cdr3_nt: TGTGCCAGCAGCTCCCGCGCACAGTCCTACGAGCAGTACTTC

v_call: TRBV11-3
clone_size: once
j_call: TRBJ2-5
d_call: TRBD1
cdr3_aa: CASSLEGTGRETQYF
cdr3_nt: TGTGCCAGCAGCTTAGAGGGGACAGGGCGAGAGACCCAGTACTTC

v_call: TRBV2
clone_size: .
j_call: TRBJ2-1
d_call: .
cdr3_aa: CASSDYIAMNEQFF
cdr3_nt: TGTGCCAGCAGTGATTATATAGCGATGAATGAGCAGTTCTTC

v_call: TRBV7-2
clone_size: once
j_call: TRBJ2-3
d_call: TRBD2
cdr3_aa: CASSLTSGDSDTQYF
cdr3_nt: TGTGCCAGCAGCTTAACTAGCGGGGATTCAGATACGCAGTATTTT

v_call: TRBV6-5
clone_size: .
j_call: TRBJ1-6
d_call: TRBD1
cdr3_aa: CASRYGQGNSPLHF
cdr3_nt: TGTGCCAGCAGATACGGACAGGGGAATTCACCCCTCCACTTT

v_call: TRBV5-1
clone_size: .
j_call: TRBJ1-2
d_call: .
cdr3_aa: CASSLGESNYGYTF
cdr3_nt: TGCGCCAGCAGCTTGGGGGAGAGCAACTATGGCTACACCTTC

v_call: TRBV19
clone_size: .
j_call: TRBJ1-5
d_call: TRBD1
cdr3_aa: CASSIEGQGGQPQHF
cdr3_nt: TGTGCCAGTAGTATAGAGGGACAGGGAGGTCAGCCCCAGCATTTT

v_call: TRBV27
clone_size: .
j_call: TRBJ1-2
d_call: TRBD1
cdr3_aa: CASRRGTGIGGYTF
cdr3_nt: TGTGCCAGCAGGCGAGGGACAGGGATCGGTGGCTACACCTTC

v_call: TRBV7-8
clone_size: few
j_call: TRBJ1-6
d_call: TRBD1
cdr3_aa: CASSLVDRGNSPLHF
cdr3_nt: TGTGCCAGCAGCTTGGTCGACAGGGGGAATTCACCCCTCCACTTT

v_call: TRBV30
clone_size: .
j_call: TRBJ1-1
d_call: .
cdr3_aa: CAWSKFSDTEAFF
cdr3_nt: TGTGCCTGGAGTAAATTCAGCGACACTGAAGCTTTCTTT

v_call: TRBV5-6
clone_size: .
j_call: TRBJ2-7
d_call: TRBD1
cdr3_aa: CASSFITGGNEQYF
cdr3_nt: TGTGCCAGCAGCTTCATTACAGGGGGGAACGAGCAGTACTTC

v_call: TRBV7-9
clone_size: .
j_call: TRBJ2-7
d_call: .
cdr3_aa: CASSSRVSYEQYF
cdr3_nt: TGTGCCAGCAGCTCGAGGGTCAGCTACGAGCAGTACTTC